The rows below give T cell receptor beta chains drawn from one sample of a study of shared clonotypes between healthy human individuals. The protocol was immunoSEQ multiplex PCR, while the TCRdb copy is restricted to in-frame clones and leaves out a portion. Of more than 450,000 clones in the sample, 79% were seen once. The sequencing sample was made of PBMCs. Every receptor here comes from a woman in her thirties or forties in good health. Some clones in this sample may be carry-over from other donors' samples. The CDR3 runs from the conserved cysteine through the conserved F or W. Fields, in order: J gene, D gene, clone size, V gene, CDR3 protein, CDR3 DNA. A D gene is named only where the DNA matches it firmly. Part of the rows lack a size; the others show once, few, many or a class for expanded clones.

TRBJ2-7,.,.,TRBV5-5,CASRPGRTMYEQYF,TGTGCCAGCAGGCCGGGACGGACGATGTACGAGCAGTACTTC
TRBJ1-4,TRBD1,.,TRBV5-4,CASSPGTGGEKLFF,TGTGCCAGCAGCCCAGGGACAGGGGGTGAAAAACTGTTTTTT
TRBJ1-2,TRBD1,.,TRBV4-1,CASSQTGTGEYGYTF,TGCGCCAGCAGCCAGACCGGGACAGGGGAATATGGCTACACCTTC
TRBJ2-7,TRBD2,.,TRBV27,CASSRLAETYEQYF,TGTGCCAGCAGCCGACTAGCGGAGACCTACGAGCAGTACTTC
TRBJ1-6,.,.,TRBV28,CASRSPGNSPLHF,TGTGCCAGCAGATCTCCAGGGAATTCACCCCTCCACTTT
TRBJ2-3,.,.,TRBV7-4,CASSLGPAARGSSATQYF,TGTGCCAGCAGCTTAGGCCCGGCAGCGAGAGGATCCTCAGCTACGCAGTATTTT
TRBJ1-1,.,few,TRBV6-1,CASSDGGWTEAFF,TGTGCCAGCAGTGATGGGGGTTGGACTGAAGCTTTCTTT
TRBJ2-5,.,.,TRBV18,CASSPRRGGETQYF,TGTGCCAGCTCACCACGGAGGGGCGGAGAGACCCAGTACTTC
TRBJ2-7,TRBD1,once,TRBV7-9,CASSPRGQNYEQYF,TGTGCCAGCAGCCCCCGGGGACAGAACTACGAGCAGTACTTC
TRBJ1-2,.,.,TRBV28,CASSLLGGAEGYTF,TGTGCCAGCAGTTTGTTGGGGGGCGCAGAAGGCTACACCTTC
TRBJ2-3,.,.,TRBV7-7,CASSPVTSTDTQYF,TGTGCTAGCAGCCCAGTGACTAGCACAGATACGCAGTATTTT
TRBJ2-1,TRBD2,.,TRBV7-9,CASSLDRASGNEQFF,TGTGCCAGCAGCTTAGATCGGGCTAGCGGCAATGAGCAGTTCTTC
TRBJ2-3,.,once,TRBV5-6,CASSSTWPDTQYF,TGTGCCAGCAGCTCCACGTGGCCAGATACGCAGTATTTT
TRBJ2-5,.,.,TRBV4-3,CASSQDRGQGQTQYF,TGCGCCAGCAGCCAAGACCGGGGTCAGGGGCAGACCCAGTACTTC
TRBJ2-7,TRBD2,.,TRBV7-2,CASSPAGLAGPEQYF,TGTGCCAGCAGCCCGGCCGGACTAGCGGGACCCGAGCAGTACTTC
TRBJ1-2,.,.,TRBV7-9,CASSPRAGAPSNYGYTF,TGTGCCAGCAGCCCGAGGGCAGGGGCCCCTTCCAACTATGGCTACACCTTC
TRBJ2-3,.,once,TRBV30,CAWARGSGTTDTQYF,TGTGCCTGGGCACGGGGGAGCGGGACAACAGATACGCAGTATTTT
TRBJ2-2,.,.,TRBV7-9,CASRSLTVNTGELFF,TGTGCCAGCAGATCTCTGACGGTTAACACCGGGGAGCTGTTTTTT
TRBJ2-3,.,.,TRBV11-3,CASSLGGQVTDTQYF,TGTGCCAGCAGCTTAGGAGGGCAGGTGACAGATACGCAGTATTTT
TRBJ2-1,TRBD2,.,TRBV7-2,CASSLYRLAGMNEQFF,TGTGCCAGCAGCTTATACAGACTAGCGGGAATGAATGAGCAGTTCTTC
TRBJ2-7,TRBD2,.,TRBV2,CASSRTSGSYEQYF,TGTGCCAGCAGCAGGACTAGCGGGAGCTACGAGCAGTACTTC
TRBJ1-1,TRBD1,.,TRBV27,CASSFRTGGEAFF,TGTGCCAGCAGTTTTAGGACAGGGGGGGAAGCTTTCTTT
TRBJ2-7,TRBD2,.,TRBV10-3,CAISDPGLAIYEQYF,TGTGCCATCAGTGACCCGGGACTAGCAATCTACGAGCAGTACTTC
TRBJ2-7,.,.,TRBV4-1,CASSQDWAGTSDEQYF,TGCGCCAGCAGCCAAGATTGGGCCGGGACAAGCGACGAGCAGTACTTC
TRBJ2-7,TRBD1,.,TRBV5-1,CASSTGQGSYEQYF,TGCGCCAGCAGCACGGGACAGGGGAGCTACGAGCAGTACTTC
TRBJ2-7,TRBD2,few,TRBV5-1,CASSSDVGSGRANEQYF,TGCGCCAGCAGCTCCGATGTCGGGAGCGGGAGGGCCAACGAGCAGTACTTC
TRBJ2-7,.,many,TRBV9,CASSAASASYEQYF,TGTGCCAGCAGCGCCGCTAGCGCCTCCTACGAGCAGTACTTC
TRBJ2-7,.,.,TRBV6-1,CATTRDVSYEQYF,TGTGCCACCACGCGGGACGTCTCCTACGAGCAGTACTTC
TRBJ1-2,TRBD1,.,TRBV5-1,CASSGRDSNYGYTF,TGCGCCAGCAGCGGTCGGGACAGCAACTATGGCTACACCTTC
TRBJ2-3,TRBD2,.,TRBV9,CASSVVAGSTDTQYF,TGTGCCAGCAGCGTCGTAGCGGGAAGCACAGATACGCAGTATTTT
TRBJ2-1,.,once,TRBV11-3,CASSFGEIGWNEQFF,TGTGCCAGCAGCTTTGGGGAGATCGGGTGGAATGAGCAGTTCTTC
TRBJ1-4,TRBD1,once,TRBV4-2,CASSPRDRGRGMFF,TGTGCCAGCAGCCCAAGGGACAGGGGGCGTGGGATGTTTTTT
TRBJ1-1,.,.,TRBV2,CASRRLRAVNTEAFF,TGTGCCAGCAGACGTCTTAGGGCCGTGAACACTGAAGCTTTCTTT
TRBJ2-3,.,.,TRBV10-1,CASTDILADTQYF,TGCGCCAGCACGGACATTCTCGCAGATACGCAGTATTTT
TRBJ2-7,.,.,TRBV7-2,CASSLESVRGGPYEQYF,TGTGCCAGCAGCTTAGAGTCAGTCCGGGGTGGCCCCTACGAGCAGTACTTC
TRBJ1-4,.,.,TRBV18,CASSPAGINEKLFF,TGTGCCAGCTCACCCGCCGGGATTAATGAAAAACTGTTTTTT
TRBJ1-5,.,few,TRBV6-6,CASSDSRTLNQPQHF,TGTGCCAGCAGTGACTCCCGGACACTAAATCAGCCCCAGCATTTT
TRBJ2-6,.,.,TRBV19,CASSIERQGSGANVLTF,TGTGCCAGTAGTATAGAACGGCAGGGATCTGGGGCCAACGTCCTGACTTTC
TRBJ2-7,.,.,TRBV7-2,CASSDDWSSYEQYF,TGTGCCAGCAGCGACGACTGGTCCTCCTACGAGCAGTACTTC
TRBJ2-6,.,.,TRBV27,CASSSESGANVLTF,TGTGCCAGCAGTTCGGAGAGCGGGGCCAACGTCCTGACTTTC
TRBJ2-7,.,once,TRBV7-9,CASSLASVNSYEQYF,TGTGCCAGCAGCTTAGCTTCAGTGAACTCCTACGAGCAGTACTTC
TRBJ1-2,.,.,TRBV6-5,CASSYSPGRPNYGYTF,TGTGCCAGCAGTTACTCTCCCGGACGGCCTAACTATGGCTACACCTTC